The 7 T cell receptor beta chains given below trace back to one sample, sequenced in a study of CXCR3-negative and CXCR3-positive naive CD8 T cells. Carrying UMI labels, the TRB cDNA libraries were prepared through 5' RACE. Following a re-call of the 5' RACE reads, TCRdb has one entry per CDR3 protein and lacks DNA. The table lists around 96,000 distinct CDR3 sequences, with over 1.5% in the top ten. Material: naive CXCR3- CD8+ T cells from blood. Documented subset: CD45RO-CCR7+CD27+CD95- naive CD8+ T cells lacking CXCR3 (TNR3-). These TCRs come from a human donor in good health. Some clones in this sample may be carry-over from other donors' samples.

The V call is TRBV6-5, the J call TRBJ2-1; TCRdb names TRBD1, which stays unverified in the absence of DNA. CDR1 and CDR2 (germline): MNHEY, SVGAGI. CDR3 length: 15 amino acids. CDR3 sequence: CASSNPPDGRNEQFF.

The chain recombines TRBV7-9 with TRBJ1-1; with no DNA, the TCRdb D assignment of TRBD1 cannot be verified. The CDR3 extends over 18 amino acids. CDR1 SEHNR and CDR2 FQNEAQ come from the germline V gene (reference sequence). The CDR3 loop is CASSLGVGRDREFTEAFF.

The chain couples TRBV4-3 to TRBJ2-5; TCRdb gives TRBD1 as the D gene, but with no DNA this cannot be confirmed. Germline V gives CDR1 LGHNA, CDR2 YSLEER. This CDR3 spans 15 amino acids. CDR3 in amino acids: CASSQDRQGGKTQYF.

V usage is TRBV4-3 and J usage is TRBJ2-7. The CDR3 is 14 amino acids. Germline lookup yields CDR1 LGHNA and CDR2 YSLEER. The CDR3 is CASSTRAVGYEQYF.

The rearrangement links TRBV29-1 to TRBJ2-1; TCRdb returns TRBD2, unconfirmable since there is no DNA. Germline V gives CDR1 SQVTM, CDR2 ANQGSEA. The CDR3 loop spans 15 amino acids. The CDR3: CSVELAGAAYNEQFF.

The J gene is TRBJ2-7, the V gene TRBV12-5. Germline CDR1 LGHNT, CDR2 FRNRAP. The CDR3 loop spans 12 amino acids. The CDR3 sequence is CASGLVLGEQYF.

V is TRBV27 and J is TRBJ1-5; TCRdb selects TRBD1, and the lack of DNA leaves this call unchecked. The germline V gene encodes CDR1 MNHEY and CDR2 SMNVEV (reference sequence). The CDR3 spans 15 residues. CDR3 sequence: CASSLSQGGGQPQHF.